These T cell receptor beta chains were read from a single sample in a study of cytomegalovirus exposure and HLA in healthy donors. Measured with immunoSEQ multiplex PCR; TCRdb has only the in-frame clones, and not every one. The profile covers 150,000 to 200,000 clones, with around 70% appearing a single time and 4.7% taken by the ten largest. Sequencing used PBMCs. The receptors here all came from a man between 18 and 29 years old in good health and CMV-seropositive. Both conserved end residues are part of each CDR3. The D gene is left open where the match is weak. Part of the rows lack a size; the others show once, few, many or a class for expanded clones.

clone size	D gene	V gene	J gene	CDR3 protein	CDR3 DNA
NA	NA	TRBV27	TRBJ1-1	CASSLRSGNTEAFF	TGTGCCAGCAGTTTAAGATCGGGGAACACTGAAGCTTTCTTT
NA	TRBD1	TRBV9	TRBJ2-3	CASSVVHRQGATDTQYF	TGTGCCAGCAGCGTAGTCCATCGACAGGGGGCAACAGATACGCAGTATTTT
NA	NA	TRBV29-1	TRBJ1-2	CSARTDNNYGYTF	TGCAGCGCCCGGACAGACAATAACTATGGCTACACCTTC
NA	TRBD2	TRBV4-1	TRBJ2-1	CASSQPRQVVGLAGGNNEQFF	TGCGCCAGCAGCCAACCGAGACAGGTTGTTGGCCTAGCGGGAGGAAACAATGAGCAGTTCTTC
NA	TRBD2	TRBV19	TRBJ2-6	CASSILAGSGANVLTF	TGTGCCAGTAGTATACTAGCGGGAAGTGGGGCCAACGTCCTGACTTTC
NA	TRBD1	TRBV6-6	TRBJ2-5	CASSPQGARETQYF	TGTGCCAGCAGTCCACAGGGGGCAAGGGAGACCCAGTACTTC
NA	TRBD1	TRBV6-4	TRBJ2-1	CASSRIGTGHNEQFF	TGTGCCAGCAGCCGCATTGGGACAGGGCACAATGAGCAGTTCTTC
few	TRBD1	TRBV6-1	TRBJ1-1	CASGGQGSGGTEAFF	TGTGCCAGCGGGGGACAGGGATCTGGGGGAACTGAAGCTTTCTTT
few	TRBD1	TRBV7-8	TRBJ2-1	CASSLAGDPIRGLYNEQFF	TGTGCCAGCAGCTTAGCGGGGGACCCAATCAGGGGGCTCTACAATGAGCAGTTCTTC
NA	TRBD1	TRBV13	TRBJ1-4	CASSFRTGDEKLFF	TGTGCCAGCAGCTTCCGGACAGGGGATGAAAAACTGTTTTTT
NA	TRBD1	TRBV18	TRBJ2-2	CASSRGTANTGELFF	TGTGCCAGCTCACGAGGGACAGCGAACACCGGGGAGCTGTTTTTT
NA	TRBD2	TRBV2	TRBJ2-2	CASSLAGGLNTGELFF	TGTGCCAGCAGTTTGGCGGGGGGGCTGAACACCGGGGAGCTGTTTTTT
NA	TRBD1	TRBV5-6	TRBJ1-4	CASSPAGTGGGKLFF	TGTGCCAGCAGCCCCGCCGGGACAGGGGGAGGTAAACTGTTTTTT
NA	NA	TRBV19	TRBJ2-2	CASSTGNSNTGELFF	TGTGCCAGTAGCACCGGGAATTCGAACACCGGGGAGCTGTTTTTT
NA	TRBD2	TRBV27	TRBJ2-1	CASSSLAKGGEYNEQFF	TGTGCCAGCAGTTCGTTGGCCAAGGGAGGGGAGTACAATGAGCAGTTCTTC
NA	TRBD1	TRBV30	TRBJ1-2	CAWSLRQGHGYTF	TGTGCCTGGAGTCTCCGACAGGGGCATGGCTACACCTTC
once	NA	TRBV5-8	TRBJ1-6	CATTSRGGAGNSPLHF	TGTGCCACCACGTCTAGGGGGGGCGCGGGGAATTCACCCCTCCACTTT
few	NA	TRBV7-6	TRBJ1-1	CASSLGGGTEAFF	TGTGCCAGCAGCTTAGGGGGGGGCACTGAAGCTTTCTTT
few	TRBD1	TRBV6-5	TRBJ1-4	CASRPPGTANEKLFF	TGTGCCAGCAGACCCCCAGGGACAGCTAATGAAAAACTGTTTTTT
NA	TRBD1	TRBV25-1	TRBJ1-2	CASSELDRGYGYTF	TGTGCCAGCAGTGAATTGGACAGGGGATATGGCTACACCTTC
NA	NA	TRBV12-5	TRBJ1-5	CASGFGQSENQPQHF	TGTGCTAGTGGTTTTGGGCAGTCTGAGAATCAGCCCCAGCATTTT
NA	NA	TRBV7-2	TRBJ1-1	CASSLEANPGTEAFF	TGTGCCAGCAGCTTAGAGGCGAACCCGGGGACTGAAGCTTTCTTT
few	NA	TRBV5-6	TRBJ1-4	CASSFLSETGKLFF	TGTGCCAGCAGCTTCCTGAGTGAAACGGGAAAACTGTTTTTT
few	NA	TRBV7-2	TRBJ2-3	CASSFEGGPRNTQYF	TGTGCCAGCAGCTTTGAGGGGGGGCCTCGAAATACGCAGTATTTT
NA	TRBD2	TRBV28	TRBJ2-5	CASSLGTSSQETQYF	TGTGCCAGCAGTTTGGGGACTAGCAGCCAAGAGACCCAGTACTTC
NA	TRBD2	TRBV5-1	TRBJ2-5	CASSPRTSVGETQYF	TGCGCCAGCAGCCCCCGGACTAGCGTTGGAGAGACCCAGTACTTC
once	NA	TRBV15	TRBJ2-2	CATSRGGGPGAGELFF	TGTGCCACCAGCAGAGGTGGAGGTCCGGGCGCCGGGGAGCTGTTTTTT
few	TRBD2	TRBV9	TRBJ2-2	CASSVAGLAGGNGELFF	TGTGCCAGCAGCGTAGCGGGACTAGCGGGAGGGAACGGGGAGCTGTTTTTT
NA	TRBD2	TRBV10-2	TRBJ2-2	CASSGRELAGELFF	TGCGCCAGCAGTGGGCGGGAGTTGGCCGGGGAGCTGTTTTTT
NA	NA	TRBV15	TRBJ2-5	CATSRGTDRQETQYF	TGTGCCACCAGCAGAGGGACAGATCGCCAAGAGACCCAGTACTTC
NA	NA	TRBV5-4	TRBJ1-2	CASSLASGYGYTF	TGTGCCAGCAGCTTGGCGTCGGGCTATGGCTACACCTTC
NA	TRBD2	TRBV30	TRBJ2-3	CAWSAGGDTDTQYF	TGTGCCTGGAGTGCGGGGGGTGACACAGATACGCAGTATTTT
NA	TRBD1	TRBV2	TRBJ2-3	CASSNEDREEDTQYF	TGTGCCAGCAGTAATGAGGACAGGGAAGAAGATACGCAGTATTTT
NA	NA	TRBV6-5	TRBJ1-4	CASGAQGGGSEKLFF	TGTGCCAGCGGAGCACAGGGCGGGGGGAGTGAAAAACTGTTTTTT
once	TRBD2	TRBV5-1	TRBJ2-2	CASSYPQDGLAGNTGELFF	TGCGCCAGCAGCTATCCTCAAGACGGACTAGCGGGGAACACCGGGGAGCTGTTTTTT
NA	NA	TRBV5-4	TRBJ1-1	CASSHLQGGTEAFF	TGTGCCAGCAGTCACTTGCAAGGGGGAACTGAAGCTTTCTTT
few	NA	TRBV6-6	TRBJ1-2	CASSYSKGGRNYGYTF	TGTGCCAGCAGTTACTCGAAGGGGGGGCGCAACTATGGCTACACCTTC